The 32 T cell receptor beta chains below come from one sample, sequenced in a study of human T cells and chemical hapten exposure. Time point: patch test 1, 2 weeks after DPC sensitization. The treatment denotes: therapeutic diphenylcyclopropenone sensitization with weekly scalp DPC. One entry per CDR3 protein, called by TCRdb with MiXCR from the RACE reads. The repertoire holds roughly 180,000 distinct CDR3 sequences, around 24% seen once, with about 6.7% in the top ten. The specimen was whole blood, collected in connection with sensitization to the hapten diphenylcyclopropenone (DPC). All receptors derive from a woman between 45 and 60 years old with alopecia areata. Some clones in this sample may be carry-over from other donors' samples.

The chain links TRBV15 to TRBJ1-1; TRBD1 matches 9 bases. J was trimmed by 5 bases and V by 0 bases; bases with no gene match: 4. This CDR3 contains 15 residues. Germline CDR1 LNHNV, CDR2 YYDKDF (reference sequence). The CDR3 here is CATSREGQGLTEAFF. As DNA, the CDR3 is TGTGCCACCAGCAGAGAGGGACAGGGTCTTACTGAAGCTTTCTTT.

The genes are TRBV5-1 and TRBJ2-2; 8 bases align to TRBD1. Per the germline V gene, CDR1 is SGHRS and CDR2 is YFSETQ. CDR3 size: 14 residues. J gave up 5 bases and V 0 bases, and 0 bases lay outside the gene matches. The CDR3 spells CASSLGTGTGELFF. The CDR3 nucleotides read TGCGCCAGCAGCTTGGGGACAGGGACCGGGGAGCTGTTTTTT.

This sequence joins TRBV12-5 and TRBJ2-7; TRBD2 matches at 11 bases. J gave up 3 bases and V 6 bases, and 13 bases lay outside the gene matches. From germline, CDR1 is LGHNT and CDR2 FRNRAP. The CDR3 is 17 amino acids. CDR3 region: CASGDKSTSGVDYEQYF. DNA of the CDR3: TGTGCTAGTGGCGATAAATCGACTAGCGGGGTTGACTACGAGCAGTACTTC.

The sample holds many counts of this clonotype. The chain is built from TRBV12-3 or TRBV12-4 and TRBJ1-2; no clear D. There are 14 residues in the CDR3. V lost 3 bases, J lost 4 bases, and 12 bases lay in between. DNA for the CDR3: TGTGCCAGCAGTTTGTCCGGGGTAGGCTATGGCTACACCTTC. It is translated as CASSLSGVGYGYTF.

V is TRBV29-1 and J is TRBJ2-3; perhaps TRBD1 as D (6 bases). Trimming removed 3 bases at V and 3 bases at J, with 13 bases between. CDR1 and CDR2 from the germline V gene are SQVTM and ANQGSEA. The CDR3 extends over 14 amino acids. The CDR3 coding sequence is TGCAGCGTTGATGGAGGCAGGGGAACAGATACGCAGTATTTT. Amino acid sequence: CSVDGGRGTDTQYF.

Only a few counts were recorded for this clonotype. V gene TRBV5-6 combines with J gene TRBJ2-7; the match to TRBD1 covers 7 bases. Germline CDR1 is SGHDT and CDR2 is YYEEEE. With V trimmed by 3 bases and J by 1 base, 7 bases remained unmatched. This CDR3 spans 15 amino acids. CDR3 protein: CASSSGARGSYEQYF. CDR3 sequence (DNA): TGTGCCAGCAGCTCTGGGGCCAGGGGGTCCTACGAGCAGTACTTC.

The rearrangement joins TRBV3-1 to TRBJ2-7, with TRBD1 identical over 8 bases. V shed 4 bases, J shed 1 base, and the junction held 6 bases outside the gene matches. Germline V CDR1 and CDR2: LGHDT, YNNKEL (reference sequence). The CDR3 totals 15 residues. Written as DNA, the CDR3 is TGTGCCAGCAGCCCCACAGGGGGGAGTTCCTACGAGCAGTACTTC. Translating it yields CASSPTGGSSYEQYF.

This clonotype was detected only a few times. V and J are TRBV6-5 and TRBJ1-6; 8 bases map to TRBD1. Germline CDR1 MNHEY, CDR2 SVGAGI. Trimming took 4 bases from V and 2 from J; bases not matched to a gene: 4. CDR3 length: 16 amino acids. The CDR3 region has the DNA TGTGCCAGCAGTTTCTCAGGGGGCCCCTATAATTCACCCCTCCACTTT. This gives the protein CASSFSGGPYNSPLHF.

The chain recombines TRBV7-3 with TRBJ2-3, with D perhaps matching TRBD1 (5 bases). Germline CDR1 is SGHTA and CDR2 is FQGTGA. V lost 0 bases and J 2 bases, leaving 9 bases between the germline ends. The CDR3 sequence is 15 residues long. The CDR3 reads CASSLTAGNTDTQYF. The CDR3 DNA sequence: TGTGCCAGCAGCTTAACGGCAGGGAACACAGATACGCAGTATTTT.

The table lists this clonotype with a few counts. The chain recombines TRBV12-3 or TRBV12-4 with TRBJ2-3; no definite D call. The V end lost 2 bases, the J end lost 8 bases, and 11 bases lay between the germline ends. CDR3 size: 13 residues. As DNA, the CDR3 is TGTGCCAGCAGTTTAACCCCAGTGGGTACGCAGTATTTT. Its protein product is CASSLTPVGTQYF.

In this sample, this clonotype turned up a few times. The chain links TRBV5-1 to TRBJ1-4; possibly TRBD1 for D (5 bases). Trimming stripped 0 bases from V and 7 bases from J, with 22 bases between. CDR1 and CDR2 from the germline V gene are SGHRS and YFSETQ. This CDR3 is built from 18 residues. The CDR3 DNA is TGCGCCAGCAGCTTGGGGAACCACATGGGGCAGCGCGTTGAAAAACTGTTTTTT. It specifies CASSLGNHMGQRVEKLFF.

This clonotype has just a few counts. The gene calls are TRBV25-1 and TRBJ1-1; 7 bases are a match to TRBD1. V lost 4 bases to trimming and J lost 4 bases; unmatched junction nucleotides: 6. Germline V gives CDR1 MGHDK, CDR2 SYGVNS. This CDR3 is built from 14 residues. Written as DNA, the CDR3 is TGTGCCAGCAGTGCTAACAGGGGTGGCACTGAAGCTTTCTTT. Translation gives CASSANRGGTEAFF.

This CDR3 is CASSLGTGNEQFF. The CDR3 bases are TGTGCCAGCAGCTTAGGGACAGGAAATGAGCAGTTCTTC. The chain recombines TRBV11-3 with TRBJ2-1; 7 bases align to TRBD1. CDR3 length: 13 amino acids. Germline trimming cut 1 base from V and 7 bases from J; bases unmatched to any gene: 1. Per germline, CDR1 SGHNT and CDR2 YENEEA.

J is TRBJ2-3 and V is TRBV10-3; unclear D gene. V gave up 4 bases and J gave up 0 bases, with 2 bases separating them. Per the germline V gene, CDR1 is ENHRY and CDR2 is SYGVKD. This CDR3 comprises 12 residues. CDR3 bases: TGTGCCATCAGTGGTAGCACAGATACGCAGTATTTT. It encodes CAISGSTDTQYF.

This chain uses TRBV18 with TRBJ2-7; 8 bases fit TRBD1. Germline CDR1 and CDR2: KGHSH and LQKENI. The CDR3 covers 15 residues. The V segment lost 6 bases and the J segment 7 bases; nucleotides outside the gene matches: 14. Written as DNA, the CDR3 is TGTGCCAGCTCGGGTACGGGACAGGAGCTTAGAGAGCAGTACTTC. Translating it yields CASSGTGQELREQYF.

The V call is TRBV20-1, the J call TRBJ1-5; D ambiguous. There are 13 residues in the CDR3. The germline V and J ends were trimmed by 5 bases and 4 bases, with 12 bases remaining between them. The germline gives CDR1 DFQATT, CDR2 SNEGSKA (reference sequence). The CDR3 region is CSAAPGGNQPQHF. In nucleotides, the CDR3 is TGCAGTGCTGCACCAGGAGGAAATCAGCCCCAGCATTTT.

CDR3 nucleotides: TGTGCCAGCAGCTTTCCAGGGGGCGGGAATGAAAAACTGTTTTTT. Translating it yields CASSFPGGGNEKLFF. This sequence joins TRBV5-6 and TRBJ1-4; 8 bases align to TRBD1. The ends lost 2 bases at V and 5 bases at J; junction bases unmatched: 5. The germline V gene encodes CDR1 SGHDT and CDR2 YYEEEE. This CDR3 has 15 residues.

This chain uses TRBV7-2 with TRBJ2-4; 8 nucleotides line up with TRBD1. Germline V CDR1 and CDR2: SGHTA, FQGNSA. Unmatched junction bases numbered 13, after V lost 1 base and J lost 8 bases. The CDR3 runs 17 residues. The CDR3 coding sequence is TGTGCCAGCAGCTTAGGGTTCAGGGGGCCGAGCGATTACATTCAGTACTTC. Translated, it gives CASSLGFRGPSDYIQYF.

The gene calls are TRBV12-3 or TRBV12-4 and TRBJ1-2; tentatively, D is TRBD1 (6 bases). There are 15 residues in the CDR3. V lost 6 bases and J lost 6, with 20 bases in between. CDR3 coding DNA: TGTGCCAGCAGCCCCGACATAACAGGGTCGCATGGCTACACCTTC. Its translation is CASSPDITGSHGYTF.

The table lists this clonotype with a few counts. The rearrangement uses TRBV5-1 and TRBJ2-3, with TRBD2 matching over 7 bases. In germline, CDR1 is SGHRS, CDR2 YFSETQ. This CDR3 spans 16 amino acids. J was trimmed by 5 bases and V by 4 bases; bases with no gene match: 13. The CDR3 spells CASSQRLAGTQDTQYF. CDR3 in DNA: TGCGCCAGCAGCCAACGACTAGCCGGGACTCAAGATACGCAGTATTTT.

The J gene is TRBJ2-1, the V gene TRBV24-1; D unclear. Germline CDR1 reads KGHDR; CDR2 reads SFDVKD. The CDR3 spans 13 residues. V was trimmed by 1 base and J by 8 bases, leaving 8 bases between them. CDR3 region: CATSDLRWDEQFF. The CDR3 DNA is TGTGCCACCAGTGATTTACGGTGGGATGAGCAGTTCTTC.

The chain has TRBV5-1 and TRBJ2-2; the D gene is possibly TRBD2 (6 bases). The CDR3 spans 17 residues. V shed 0 bases and J shed 1 base, with 13 bases lying between them. Germline V gene sequence: CDR1 SGHRS, CDR2 YFSETQ. CDR3 nucleotide sequence: TGCGCCAGCAGCTTGGATGATCCCGGGGGGAACACCGGGGAGCTGTTTTTT. Translating it yields CASSLDDPGGNTGELFF. The entire variable domain, with the rest obtained from reference TRBV5-1 and TRBJ2-2, is as follows: KAGVTQTPRYLIKTRGQQVTLSCSPISGHRSVSWYQQTPGQGLQFLFEYFSETQRNKGNFPGRFSGRQFSNSRSEMNVSTLELGDSALYLCASSLDDPGGNTGELFFGEGSRLTVL.

The chain combines TRBV7-9 with TRBJ2-4; D not certain. The CDR3 sequence is 14 residues long. The germline gives CDR1 SEHNR, CDR2 FQNEAQ (reference sequence). Between the trimmed V and J ends, which lost 5 bases and 0 bases, there was a span of 8 bases. CDR3 residues: CASSPDSAKNIQYF. The CDR3 DNA reads TGTGCCAGCAGCCCAGACTCAGCCAAAAACATTCAGTACTTC.

In its sample, this clonotype was seen a few times. J is TRBJ2-7 and V is TRBV20-1; 9 bases fit TRBD2. Trimming at V came to 5 bases and at J to 4 bases, leaving 12 bases not matched to a gene. This CDR3 has 15 residues. Germline V gene lookup returns CDR1 DFQATT and CDR2 SNEGSKA (reference sequence). As DNA, the CDR3 is TGCAGTGCTCGCGGCGTAGCGGGAGTCAATTACGAGCAGTACTTC. Its protein product is CSARGVAGVNYEQYF.

This clonotype was seen a few times. This chain joins TRBV10-3 and TRBJ1-2; tentative D call: TRBD1 (6 bases). The CDR3 extends over 14 amino acids. Trimming cost V 6 bases and J 2 bases, with 13 bases left between them. From germline, CDR1 is ENHRY and CDR2 SYGVKD. The CDR3, as DNA: TGTGCCATCAGGCCGGGGGCGGAAAACTATGGCTACACCTTC. It translates to CAIRPGAENYGYTF.

The chain uses TRBV20-1 and TRBJ1-1; D possibly corresponds to TRBD1 (6 bases). There are 16 residues in the CDR3. From germline, CDR1 is DFQATT and CDR2 SNEGSKA (reference sequence). V dropped 1 base and J dropped 11 bases, with 26 bases sitting between them. The CDR3 DNA reads as TGCAGTGCTAGAGGTCAGGGGAGTAGCACACCGTCCGGGGCTTTCTTT. Its translation: CSARGQGSSTPSGAFF.

This clonotype was counted between two and nine times. The J gene is TRBJ2-7, the V gene TRBV7-9; 9 bases map to TRBD2. From germline, CDR1 is SEHNR and CDR2 FQNEAQ (reference sequence). The CDR3 runs 14 residues. V was clipped by 7 bases and J by 2 bases; unmatched bases: 6. The CDR3 sequence is CASTETSGPYEQYF. The CDR3 DNA is TGTGCCAGCACCGAGACTAGCGGCCCCTACGAGCAGTACTTC.

The chain has TRBV20-1 and TRBJ2-1; no definite D call. The CDR3 runs 12 residues. V was clipped by 5 bases and J by 8 bases, with 13 bases between them. Germline V gene sequence: CDR1 DFQATT, CDR2 SNEGSKA (reference sequence). CDR3 protein: CSARIPQDEQFF. The CDR3 nucleotides are TGCAGTGCTCGTATCCCCCAGGATGAGCAGTTCTTC.

The chain links TRBV11-2 to TRBJ2-3, with TRBD2 matching 11 bases. Losses at the gene ends were 3 bases for V and 6 bases for J; bases not matched to a gene: 5. The CDR3 sequence is 15 residues long. Germline assignment: CDR1 SGHAT and CDR2 FQNNGV. CDR3 loop: CASSFQLAGVDTQYF. In DNA, the CDR3 is TGTGCCAGCAGCTTTCAACTAGCGGGAGTTGATACGCAGTATTTT.

This clonotype was recorded a few times. The CDR3 loop reads CSATRLLAGQNTGELFF. The DNA for the CDR3 is TGCAGTGCGACTAGGCTCCTGGCGGGACAGAACACCGGGGAGCTGTTTTTT. This chain joins TRBV20-1 and TRBJ2-2; D tentatively fits TRBD1 or TRBD2 (6 bases each). This CDR3 has 17 residues. Germline V gives CDR1 DFQATT, CDR2 SNEGSKA (reference sequence). Between the trimmed V and J ends, which lost 6 bases and 1 base, there was a span of 21 bases.

The chain combines TRBV19 with TRBJ1-5; no reliable D call. CDR1 LNHDA and CDR2 SQIVND come from the germline V gene (reference sequence). The V end was cut by 7 bases, the J end by 0 bases, with 13 bases between. The CDR3 totals 15 residues. CDR3 in amino acids: CASKRAVPSNQPQHF. CDR3 DNA sequence: TGTGCCAGTAAAAGGGCAGTTCCTAGCAATCAGCCCCAGCATTTT.

The sample holds a few counts of this clonotype. V and J are TRBV7-9 and TRBJ2-2, with a weak D call TRBD1 (6 bases). The length of the CDR3 is 17 residues. V lost 4 bases and J lost 4, with 19 bases in between. Germline V gene data show CDR1 as SEHNR and CDR2 as FQNEAQ (reference sequence). CDR3 region: CASSSNTNRAFTGELFF. The CDR3 coding sequence is TGTGCCAGCAGCTCCAACACGAACAGGGCCTTCACCGGGGAGCTGTTTTTT.